This TCR beta chain was sequenced for a study of CD8 T cells in ankylosing spondylitis. General observations from the study: As for the disease-linked clones, they showed a CD8+ phenotype and occurred at relatively low frequencies in peripheral blood. A TCR beta motif of roughly eight highly homologous variants appeared characteristic of ankylosing spondylitis blood. There was reportedly significant enrichment of clones that were disease-linked in matched ankylosing spondylitis synovial fluid.

From the 5' RACE reads, TCRdb called clonotypes with MiXCR, one entry per CDR3 protein. The sample carries about 240,000 distinct CDR3 sequences, around a tenth recorded once. This clonotype was seen at least ten times. What it recognizes is unknown. There are 15 residues in the CDR3. CDR1 and CDR2 (germline): MNHNS, SASEGT. The V and J ends lost 6 bases and 9 bases, in that order; junction bases with no gene match: 14. Sequencing was done on a sample of blood, either unsorted or a sorted T cell fraction (not recorded which). The rearrangement joins TRBV6-1 to TRBJ2-1; 7 positions agree with TRBD2. This TCR was recovered from a male donor with ankylosing spondylitis or in good health (not recorded which). The CDR3 protein is CASSTTGGGTGEQFF. The CDR3 DNA is TGTGCCAGCAGCACTACCGGGGGAGGGACGGGTGAGCAGTTCTTC.